The 30 T cell receptor beta chains given below trace back to one sample, sequenced in a study of cytomegalovirus exposure and HLA in healthy donors. The primer mix had 60 Vbeta and 13 Jbeta primers. Sequencing was performed with immunoSEQ multiplex PCR; in TCRdb, only in-frame clones are kept and a portion is missing. The table records more than 40,000 clones, 81% of them present only once. Sequenced: PBMCs. The receptor source for this set is a man aged 45 to 65 in good health and CMV-seronegative.

This clone was counted once. The chain has TRBV5-1 and TRBJ2-1; 10 bases agree with TRBD1. Trimming removed 3 bases from V and 9 bases from J; junction bases left unmatched: 6. The CDR3 covers 14 residues. CDR1 and CDR2 from the germline V gene are SGHRS and YFSETQ. This CDR3 is CASSSDRGQTEQFF. CDR3 bases: TGCGCCAGCAGCTCAGACAGGGGGCAGACTGAGCAGTTCTTC.

This clone was observed once. This chain links TRBV5-4 with TRBJ2-2; 10 bases fit TRBD1. V lost 2 bases to trimming and J lost 3 bases; unmatched junction nucleotides: 4. The CDR3 totals 16 residues. Germline V lookup: CDR1 SGHNT, CDR2 YYREEE (reference sequence). This CDR3 reads CASSFMTGGDTGELFF. Here the CDR3 DNA reads TGTGCCAGCAGCTTCATGACAGGGGGCGACACCGGGGAGCTGTTTTTT.

The chain carries TRBV10-3 and TRBJ1-4; D is possibly TRBD1 (5 bases). V lost 4 bases, J lost 3 bases, and 12 bases lay in between. Germline V CDR1 and CDR2: ENHRY, SYGVKD. This CDR3 region has 15 residues. The CDR3 reads CAISASGGANEKLFF. The CDR3 nucleotides are TGTGCCATCAGTGCTTCGGGGGGGGCTAATGAAAAACTGTTTTTT.

This chain uses TRBV6-4 with TRBJ2-2; 12 nucleotides line up with TRBD2. There are 16 residues in the CDR3. V lost 4 bases and J lost 3; bases outside the gene matches: 3. Germline loops: CDR1 MRHNA, CDR2 SNTAGT. This CDR3 reads CASSGRLAGDTGELFF. DNA for the CDR3: TGTGCCAGCAGTGGACGACTAGCGGGGGACACCGGGGAGCTGTTTTTT.

The rearrangement joins TRBV9 to TRBJ1-2; D remains unclear. V lost 2 bases, J lost 4 bases, and 15 bases lay in between. This CDR3 spans 15 amino acids. Germline V CDR1 and CDR2: SGDLS, YYNGEE. The CDR3 is CASSVDGTAGYGYTF. DNA for the CDR3: TGTGCCAGCAGCGTGGACGGCACGGCGGGCTATGGCTACACCTTC.

This clone showed up just a few times. The chain is built from TRBV2 and TRBJ1-3; 7 bases are shared with TRBD1. This CDR3 is built from 14 residues. Germline V gene data show CDR1 as SNHLY and CDR2 as FYNNEI. V was pared by 6 bases and J by 3 bases, with 5 bases of the junction left unmatched. The CDR3: CASSQTGNGNTIYF. In DNA, the CDR3 is TGTGCCAGCAGCCAGACAGGGAATGGAAACACCATATATTTT.

The chain uses TRBV28 and TRBJ1-4; no firm D call. The CDR3 length is 16 residues. CDR1 and CDR2 (germline): MDHEN, SYDVKM. V lost 6 bases and J 3 bases, leaving 17 bases between the germline ends. The CDR3 spells CASSPTQPDANEKLFF. The CDR3 DNA reads as TGTGCCAGCAGCCCCACACAGCCTGATGCTAATGAAAAACTGTTTTTT.

The chain carries TRBV5-1 and TRBJ2-3, with TRBD2 identical over 12 bases. With V trimmed by 3 bases and J by 5 bases, 10 bases remained unmatched. Germline V gene lookup returns CDR1 SGHRS and CDR2 YFSETQ. The CDR3 sequence is 17 residues long. The CDR3 region has the DNA TGCGCCAGCAGCTATTCGACTAGCGGGAGTACGGGAGATACGCAGTATTTT. Amino acid sequence: CASSYSTSGSTGDTQYF.

The rearrangement joins TRBV7-2 to TRBJ1-1; 12 bases are a match to TRBD1. CDR3 length equals 15 residues. CDR1 and CDR2 from the germline V gene are SGHTA and FQGNSA. The V gene end was trimmed by 5 bases and the J gene end by 11 bases; junction bases not matched to a gene: 12. This CDR3 is CASSRDRGRGRSAFF. The DNA of the CDR3 is TGTGCCAGCAGCCGGGACAGGGGGCGAGGAAGATCGGCTTTCTTT.

The V and J genes are TRBV4-3 and TRBJ2-1; 14 bases match TRBD2. V shed 4 bases, J shed 7 bases, and the junction held 9 bases outside the gene matches. This CDR3 has 17 amino acids. CDR1 is LGHNA and CDR2 is YSLEER in the germline V gene. The DNA for the CDR3 is TGCGCCAGCAGCCCCCAGACTAGCGGGAGGGCCTTGAATGAGCAGTTCTTC. This translates into CASSPQTSGRALNEQFF.

As to this clone: At one end, the junction sequence differs from germline, possibly due to a read error. The rearrangement links TRBV28 to TRBJ1-3; TRBD1 might be the D (5 bases). Per the germline V gene, CDR1 is MDHEN and CDR2 is SYDVKM. This CDR3 contains 11 residues. CDR3 nucleotide sequence: TGTGCCAGCAGTTCGGCAGCCCCCAGGGATTTT. It codes for CASSSAAPRDF.

The CDR3 DNA is TGTGCCAGCAGTTTATCGAGCTCTGGAAACACCATATATTTT. This gives the protein CASSLSSSGNTIYF. The chain couples TRBV27 to TRBJ1-3; D ambiguous. Germline CDR1 MNHEY, CDR2 SMNVEV (reference sequence). The ends were cut back, 0 bases at V and 0 bases at J, with 3 bases in the middle. This CDR3 region has 14 residues.

This clone was seen a handful of times. The V call is TRBV5-6, the J call TRBJ1-5; 9 bases align to TRBD1. The V and J ends lost 1 base and 6 bases, in that order; junction bases with no gene match: 5. Germline values: CDR1 SGHDT, CDR2 YYEEEE. This CDR3 is built from 15 residues. The CDR3 nucleotides read TGTGCCAGCAGCTTGTATAACAGGGGGCTTCAGCCCCAGCATTTT. Translation gives CASSLYNRGLQPQHF.

The J gene is TRBJ1-6, the V gene TRBV27; D is perhaps TRBD1 (6 bases). Germline CDR1 is MNHEY and CDR2 is SMNVEV (reference sequence). The CDR3 covers 14 residues. V was cut by 5 bases and J by 7 bases, with 12 bases left in between. CDR3 protein: CASSPVDRNSPLHF. CDR3 nucleotides: TGTGCCAGCAGTCCAGTGGACAGAAATTCACCCCTCCACTTT.

The chain employs TRBV7-9 and TRBJ1-1; 9 bases align to TRBD1. Trimming cost V 5 bases and J 4 bases; bases outside gene matches: 5. The CDR3 has 14 residues. Germline-derived CDR1 and CDR2 are SEHNR and FQNEAQ (reference sequence). This chain's CDR3 is CASSAGQGRTEAFF. CDR3 coding DNA: TGTGCCAGCAGCGCCGGACAGGGGCGCACTGAAGCTTTCTTT.

This sequence joins TRBV28 and TRBJ2-3; 8 nucleotides agree with TRBD2. Germline V gives CDR1 MDHEN, CDR2 SYDVKM. Trimming removed 5 bases from V and 6 bases from J; junction bases left unmatched: 4. The CDR3 consists of 13 residues. CDR3 sequence: CASSPPGGDTQYF. The CDR3 DNA reads as TGTGCCAGCAGTCCCCCGGGAGGGGATACGCAGTATTTT.

This clone is a singleton in its sample. This chain uses TRBV5-1 with TRBJ2-3; 8 nucleotides agree with TRBD2. Germline V lookup: CDR1 SGHRS, CDR2 YFSETQ. V shed 3 bases, J shed 2 bases, and the junction held 11 bases outside the gene matches. This CDR3 spans 17 amino acids. CDR3 nucleotides: TGCGCCAGCAGCTCAACAGGAGGGCGGGGGGTCACAGATACGCAGTATTTT. Its protein is CASSSTGGRGVTDTQYF.

The chain has TRBV30 and TRBJ2-7; D not resolved. The V and J ends lost 1 base and 2 bases respectively, with 12 bases between them. From germline, CDR1 is GTSNPN and CDR2 SVGIG (reference sequence). The CDR3 consists of 14 residues. In DNA form, the CDR3 reads TGTGCCTGGAGTGCAGGAATGGTCCCCTACGAGCAGTACTTC. Its translation is CAWSAGMVPYEQYF.

Only one count was recorded for this clone. The chain combines TRBV7-2 with TRBJ2-3, with a tentative D call TRBD2 (5 bases). CDR3 length: 12 residues. The germline gives CDR1 SGHTA, CDR2 FQGNSA. Trimming left V 8 bases short and J 3 bases short, with 9 bases between. The CDR3 reads CASREGTDTQYF. CDR3 coding DNA: TGTGCCAGCCGGGAAGGGACAGATACGCAGTATTTT.

The V and J genes are TRBV9 and TRBJ1-1, with a weak D call TRBD1 (6 bases). CDR3 length equals 16 residues. CDR1 is SGDLS and CDR2 is YYNGEE in the germline V gene. The V and J ends lost 4 bases and 7 bases respectively, with 23 bases between them. The CDR3 coding sequence is TGTGCCAGCAGCACCTCCTTGTCCCGACAGGACGGTGAAGCTTTCTTT. Translating gives CASSTSLSRQDGEAFF.

V is TRBV6-6 and J is TRBJ2-1; a weak D match, TRBD2 (6 bases). Trimming took off 2 bases at V and 5 bases at J, with 7 bases between the two ends. Germline V gene sequence: CDR1 MNHNY, CDR2 SVGAGI (reference sequence). This CDR3 has 13 amino acids. DNA of the CDR3: TGTGCCAGCAGTTACGCGGGGCACAATGAGCAGTTCTTC. This translates into CASSYAGHNEQFF.

The V gene is TRBV18, the J gene TRBJ1-2; tentative D call: TRBD1 (5 bases). Germline values: CDR1 KGHSH, CDR2 LQKENI. This CDR3 spans 15 amino acids. V was pared by 6 bases and J by 7 bases, with 21 bases between. The CDR3: CASSPKEKGLGGYTF. The CDR3 coding sequence is TGTGCCAGCTCGCCAAAGGAGAAGGGGCTGGGTGGCTACACCTTC.

The chain has TRBV5-4 and TRBJ1-1; 8 bases fit TRBD1. The germline CDR1 and CDR2 sequences are SGHNT and YYREEE (reference sequence). J gave up 1 base and V 7 bases, and 21 bases lay outside the gene matches. This CDR3 has 19 residues. DNA of the CDR3: TGTGCCAGCCCGGGTCCTGGTAAAACCAGGGGGCTTGGGAACACTGAAGCTTTCTTT. This codes for CASPGPGKTRGLGNTEAFF.

In this sample, this clone turned up once. The chain has TRBV7-2 and TRBJ2-5; 14 nucleotides line up with TRBD2. V shed 3 bases and J 5 bases; nucleotides not matched to a gene: 11. This CDR3 has 18 amino acids. Germline V gene sequence: CDR1 SGHTA, CDR2 FQGNSA. The CDR3 nucleotides read TGTGCCAGCAGCTTGACCCGACTAGCGGGGGGGCCGGGGGAGACCCAGTACTTC. Protein: CASSLTRLAGGPGETQYF.

This chain uses TRBV6-1 with TRBJ2-7; D unclear. The V gene's germline CDR1 is MNHNS and CDR2 SASEGT. Trimming cost V 4 bases and J 1 base, with 2 bases left between them. CDR3 length: 11 residues. The CDR3 nucleotides are TGTGCCAGCAGTGTATCCTACGAGCAGTACTTC. Translation: CASSVSYEQYF.

In DNA form, the CDR3 reads TGCGCCAGCAGTTATAGCGGGAGCGGATTACACGAGCAGTACTTC. Protein: CASSYSGSGLHEQYF. The chain is built from TRBV10-2 and TRBJ2-7; 9 nucleotides match TRBD2. Germline CDR1 reads WSHSY; CDR2 reads SAAADI. This CDR3 contains 15 residues. Trimming cost V 5 bases and J 5 bases; bases outside gene matches: 10.

This clone has a handful of counts. The chain employs TRBV5-1 and TRBJ1-1; 11 positions agree with TRBD1. J was trimmed by 7 bases and V by 2 bases; bases with no gene match: 10. The germline V gene has CDR1 SGHRS and CDR2 YFSETQ. This CDR3 spans 16 amino acids. DNA of the CDR3: TGCGCCAGCAGCTTAACCTCTACGGGACAGGGGGGTGAAGCTTTCTTT. This encodes CASSLTSTGQGGEAFF.

V usage is TRBV18 and J usage is TRBJ1-1, with 8 bases aligning to TRBD1. The ends lost 7 bases at V and 4 bases at J; junction bases unmatched: 5. The CDR3 spans 13 residues. Germline assignment: CDR1 KGHSH and CDR2 LQKENI. As DNA, the CDR3 is TGTGCCAGCTTAGATACAGGGGGCACTGAAGCTTTCTTT. Translation: CASLDTGGTEAFF.

This clone was seen only a few times. The chain links TRBV2 to TRBJ2-3; 8 bases fit TRBD1. CDR3 size: 12 residues. V gave up 6 bases and J gave up 5 bases; unmatched junction bases: 1. In germline, CDR1 is SNHLY, CDR2 FYNNEI. Here the CDR3 DNA reads TGTGCCAGCAGAGACAGGGGAGATACGCAGTATTTT. Amino acids: CASRDRGDTQYF.

The chain joins TRBV10-3 to TRBJ1-1; 8 nucleotides line up with TRBD1. The CDR3 consists of 15 residues. J gave up 0 bases and V 3 bases, and 3 bases lay outside the gene matches. Looked up from germline, CDR1 is ENHRY and CDR2 is SYGVKD. The CDR3 here is CAISDRQGMNTEAFF. CDR3 DNA: TGTGCCATCAGTGACCGACAGGGGATGAACACTGAAGCTTTCTTT.